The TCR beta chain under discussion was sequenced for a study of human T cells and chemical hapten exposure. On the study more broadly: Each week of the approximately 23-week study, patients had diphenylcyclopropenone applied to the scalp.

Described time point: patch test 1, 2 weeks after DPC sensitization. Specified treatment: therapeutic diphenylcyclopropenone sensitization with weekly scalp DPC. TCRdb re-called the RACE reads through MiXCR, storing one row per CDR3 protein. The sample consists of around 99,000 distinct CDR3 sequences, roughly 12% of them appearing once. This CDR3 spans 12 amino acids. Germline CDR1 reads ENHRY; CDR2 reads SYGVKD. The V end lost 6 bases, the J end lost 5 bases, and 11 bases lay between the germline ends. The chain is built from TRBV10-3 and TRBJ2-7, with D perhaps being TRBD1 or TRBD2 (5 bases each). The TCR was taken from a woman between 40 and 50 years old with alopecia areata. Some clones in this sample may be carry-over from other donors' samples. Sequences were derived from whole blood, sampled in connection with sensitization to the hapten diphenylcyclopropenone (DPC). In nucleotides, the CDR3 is TGTGCCATCAGCGAGGGGATCCACGAGCAGTACTTC. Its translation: CAISEGIHEQYF.